The 6 T cell receptor beta chains below were found in one sample sequenced in a study of tissue T cells after allogeneic stem cell transplantation. TCRdb keeps only in-frame clones here, not all; method: immunoSEQ multiplex PCR. The data show 25,000 to 35,000 clones, with 85% seen just once and around 3.5% held by the top ten. The source was blood, collected before transplantation. All receptors come from a woman aged 18-49 years who later had graft-versus-host disease after an allogeneic stem cell transplant.

The rearrangement uses TRBV28 and TRBJ2-5; 11 bases align to TRBD2. From germline, CDR1 is MDHEN and CDR2 SYDVKM. The junction had 2 bases not matched to a gene; V was cut back by 1 base and J by 1 base. The CDR3 length is 16 residues. CDR3: CASSLFLAGGQETQYF. CDR3 nucleotide sequence: TGTGCCAGCAGTTTATTCCTAGCGGGGGGCCAAGAGACCCAGTACTTC.

This chain links TRBV6-1 with TRBJ2-6; 13 nucleotides agree with TRBD2. The junction had 0 bases not matched to a gene; V was cut back by 4 bases and J by 3 bases. The V gene's germline CDR1 is MNHNS and CDR2 SASEGT. The CDR3 totals 16 residues. In DNA form, the CDR3 reads TGTGCCAGCAGTGGGACTAGCGGGAGTGGGGCCAACGTCCTGACTTTC. It specifies CASSGTSGSGANVLTF.

This chain links TRBV28 with TRBJ1-5; the D gene is possibly TRBD1 (5 bases). This CDR3 contains 13 residues. Trimming took 4 bases from V and 7 from J, leaving 11 bases between them. Germline CDR1 reads MDHEN; CDR2 reads SYDVKM. In DNA form, the CDR3 reads TGTGCCAGCAGTTGGACAACCCGGCAGCCCCAGCATTTT. This sequence encodes CASSWTTRQPQHF.

The CDR3, as DNA: TGTGCCAGCAGTCCCGGGACCCAAGAGACCCAGTACTTC. Its protein is CASSPGTQETQYF. The gene calls are TRBV6-4 and TRBJ2-5; D is tentatively TRBD1 or TRBD2 (5 bases each). The CDR3 is 13 amino acids. V lost 5 bases and J lost 1, with 8 bases in between. Germline V CDR1 and CDR2: MRHNA, SNTAGT.

By frequency in the sample, this clone is large. For the CDR3, the DNA is TGTGCCAGCAGTGACAGGGACACCGGGGAGCTGTTTTTT. This sequence encodes CASSDRDTGELFF. The V call is TRBV6-4, the J call TRBJ2-2, with D unresolved. V was pared by 2 bases and J by 3 bases, with 4 bases between. Germline CDR1 MRHNA, CDR2 SNTAGT. This CDR3 comprises 13 residues.

The chain employs TRBV7-9 and TRBJ2-2, with D possibly matching TRBD2 (5 bases). The CDR3 extends over 17 amino acids. Germline lookup yields CDR1 SEHNR and CDR2 FQNEAQ (reference sequence). Trimming removed 1 base at V and 0 bases at J, with 12 bases between. CDR3 nucleotides: TGTGCCAGCAGCTTAGTGTTGAGGGTCCCGAACACCGGGGAGCTGTTTTTT. Translating it yields CASSLVLRVPNTGELFF.